This T cell receptor (beta chain) came from a study of cytomegalovirus exposure and HLA in healthy donors. Concerning this clone itself: Its antigen is not identified.

Study findings and constraints: In vitro work confirmed that a few CMV-associated chains recognize CMV antigens. Researchers counted around 180 TCR beta chains as cytomegalovirus-associated.

The study ran its PCR with 60 Vbeta and 13 Jbeta primers. Some clones are missing from TCRdb's copy, which holds only in-frame ones; the method was immunoSEQ multiplex PCR. The table lists some 100,000 clones, approximately 79% of them singletons. The CDR3 length is 15 residues. The V segment lost 4 bases and the J segment 1 base; nucleotides outside the gene matches: 3. Germline V gene lookup returns CDR1 SGHVS and CDR2 FQNEAQ. Source material: PBMCs. The receptor was isolated from a man in his fifties or sixties in good health and CMV-seropositive. The rearrangement uses TRBV7-8 and TRBJ2-2, with 7 bases fitting TRBD1. The CDR3 DNA is TGTGCCAGCAGCTGGGGACAGCGGAACACCGGGGAGCTGTTTTTT. Translating gives CASSWGQRNTGELFF.